This T cell receptor (beta chain) is from a study of siplizumab effects on memory and regulatory T cells. Worth noting for this clone: Its target is unknown.

Clones were sequenced by immunoSEQ multiplex PCR, and TCRdb holds only the in-frame ones, with some missing. The sample has about 120,000 clones; around 94% are singletons. Looked up from germline, CDR1 is KGHSH and CDR2 is LQKENI. This CDR3 is built from 13 residues. Between the trimmed V and J ends, which lost 6 bases and 0 bases, there was a span of 8 bases. Overall study results and limits: Few alloreactive clones mapped to unstimulated subsets.

The clonotype comes from a human donor in good health. Specimen: non-Treg CD4+ T cells sorted from blood. The chain joins TRBV18 to TRBJ1-1; no clear D. The CDR3 coding sequence is TGTGCCAGCTCCTACGATATGAACACTGAAGCTTTCTTT. Protein sequence: CASSYDMNTEAFF.